This is a list of T cell receptor beta chains from one sample in a study of PD-1 and CTLA-4 blockade in melanoma. Produced via immunoSEQ multiplex PCR; TCRdb's table is partial and in-frame only. The table records about 32,000 clones, about 87% of them present only once. The sequencing here drew on CD8+ T cells from peripheral blood, taken from a patient given anti-PD-1 treatment. These receptors all stem from a human donor with melanoma. The conserved cysteine and the conserved F or W are not part of the CDR3 here. Fields, in order: V gene, J gene, CDR3 protein.

>TRBV12-3/TRBV12-4|TRBJ1-2
ASSPGPYGYT
>TRBV28|TRBJ2-2
ASSLRDRGGTGELF
>TRBV4-1|TRBJ2-3
ASSLPVGGERDTQY
>TRBV10-3|TRBJ2-2
AISESKADTGELF
>TRBV15|TRBJ1-1
ATSRATGAEAF
>TRBV6-5|TRBJ1-2
ASTGVVANYGYT
>TRBV19|TRBJ1-4
ASSGGHVNEKLF
>TRBV5-4|TRBJ2-1
ASSSRTGGFEQF
>TRBV2|TRBJ1-5
ASSEFWGGSNQPQH
>TRBV4-3|TRBJ2-3
ASSQGSGQAGGLVNTQY
>TRBV28|TRBJ1-6
ASREWSGGLYSPLH
>TRBV3-1/TRBV3-2|TRBJ1-2
ASSQGTTGYGYT
>TRBV9|TRBJ1-1
ASSVPTRIQGANTEAF
>TRBV4-3|TRBJ2-3
ASSRTTGTSSTDTQY
>TRBV13|TRBJ2-3
ASSLRLAGRTDTQY
>TRBV6-2/TRBV6-3|TRBJ1-6
ASSYWPPRDNSPLH
>TRBV28|TRBJ2-5
ASSLWADQETQY
>TRBV11-2|TRBJ2-3
ASSAAGATDTQY
>TRBV6-9|TRBJ1-6
ASSYPGTGDSYNSPLH
>TRBV14|TRBJ2-5
ASSQAGTSGGQETQY
>TRBV11-3|TRBJ2-1
ASSRMTGNYNEQF
>TRBV28|TRBJ2-7
ASSPGGTGYEQY
>TRBV11-2|TRBJ2-1
ASSLEIASPFNEQF
>TRBV30|TRBJ1-2
AWSVGQGHGYT
>TRBV14|TRBJ1-6
ASSHGQGNSPLH
>TRBV20-1|TRBJ2-7
SASDSRYEQY
>TRBV2|TRBJ2-2
ASRRGQGGTGELF
>TRBV30|TRBJ1-2
AWDHAGDRDLGYGYT
>TRBV6-5|TRBJ2-2
ASSYVGETGELF
>TRBV18|TRBJ2-5
ASSPTDREGTQY
>TRBV7-9|TRBJ1-1
ASSPEASNTEAF
>TRBV7-9|TRBJ1-3
ASSAGFDPPLRNTIY
>TRBV6-5|TRBJ2-7
ASSKPPAGGYEQY
>TRBV7-9|TRBJ1-1
ASNPQVRTEAF
>TRBV6-5|TRBJ2-5
ASSPVGGLGETQY
>TRBV4-3|TRBJ1-6
ASSQGTFNSPLH
>TRBV13|TRBJ2-7
ASSWGAGTTYEQY
>TRBV6-2/TRBV6-3|TRBJ1-2
ASSYRGVDGYT
>TRBV7-9|TRBJ2-1
ASSTDPEQF
>TRBV12-3/TRBV12-4|TRBJ1-1
ASSQTGTTEAF
>TRBV2|TRBJ1-6
ASSGPGQGSTSYNSPLH
>TRBV11-2|TRBJ2-7
ASSFAGEQY
>TRBV12-3/TRBV12-4|TRBJ2-7
ASSVTSYEQY
>TRBV12-3/TRBV12-4|TRBJ2-6
ASSPSGANVLT
>TRBV15|TRBJ1-5
ATSRDLGSNQPQH
>TRBV5-5|TRBJ1-5
ASSFDSPNQPQH
>TRBV12-3/TRBV12-4|TRBJ1-2
ASSLSINYGYT
>TRBV5-1|TRBJ1-2
ASSPDRAGYT
>TRBV2|TRBJ2-7
ASSDPVGDPYEQY